A selection of T cell receptor beta chains follows, all from one sample in a study of early T cells in non-severe SARS-CoV-2 infection. Using its own MiXCR run on the 5' RACE reads, TCRdb lists one record per CDR3 protein. The repertoire includes some 39,000 distinct CDR3 sequences, roughly 7% of them detected once, and around 8% sits in the top ten. The specimen sequenced was whole blood. The receptors were sampled from an adult who was a healthcare worker with PCR-confirmed SARS-CoV-2 infection or an uninfected control (not recorded which). Both conserved end residues are trimmed from each CDR3. The D gene is left open where the match is weak.

-	12	TRBJ1-5	TRBV28	ASSRTETGQPQH
-	13	TRBJ1-4	TRBV28	ASENLSPPSGKLF
-	11	TRBJ1-2	TRBV6-2/TRBV6-3	ASRSSTGTGYT
-	12	TRBJ1-5	TRBV12-3/TRBV12-4	ASSLGGALQAQH
TRBD1	10	TRBJ1-2	TRBV29-1	SVGQGDYGYT
TRBD1	13	TRBJ2-7	TRBV28	ASTPADRDSYEQY
-	12	TRBJ2-5	TRBV11-1	ASSFRDWQETQY
TRBD1	15	TRBJ2-3	TRBV7-2	ASSLRQGALLTDTQY
-	11	TRBJ2-7	TRBV12-3/TRBV12-4	ASSLLLAYEQY
TRBD2	13	TRBJ2-7	TRBV28	ASSFGGAGLYEQY
-	12	TRBJ1-5	TRBV6-2/TRBV6-3	ATLSRGSNQPQH
TRBD1	13	TRBJ1-2	TRBV12-3/TRBV12-4	ASSFQGALLYGYT
-	11	TRBJ2-5	TRBV28	ASSLEVEETQY
-	13	TRBJ1-6	TRBV15	ATSREPGNNSPLH
-	13	TRBJ1-1	TRBV12-3/TRBV12-4	ASSFDKLMNTEAF